The clone carrying this TCR beta chain was detected a few times. Its specificity is not known. J gave up 3 bases and V 7 bases, and 6 bases lay outside the gene matches. The CDR3 is 14 residues long. The V gene's germline CDR1 is WSHSY and CDR2 SAAADI. The record originates from a study of T-cell reconstitution after alpha-beta-depleted transplantation in children. Library preparation (for TCRbeta) was performed with unique molecular identifiers. One entry per CDR3 protein, called by TCRdb with MiXCR from the PCR reads. The repertoire holds fewer than 750,000 distinct CDR3 sequences, with 27% as singletons. Study results and caveats: One year post-transplant, T-cell counts and diversity were largely derived from T cells produced anew. Reportedly, alpha-beta T cells present about two months post-transplant originated from several hundred expanded clones of graft origin.

The input for sequencing was PBMCs, taken before TCRalphabeta/CD19-depleted stem cell transplant. The gene calls are TRBV10-2 and TRBJ2-7, with 10 bases matching TRBD2. This clonotype was obtained from a boy in the first two years of life with Wiskott-Aldrich syndrome, due to receive a stem cell transplant. The CDR3 loop is CASTNLAGVYEQYF. The DNA of the CDR3 is TGCGCCAGCACGAACCTAGCGGGGGTCTACGAGCAGTACTTC.